The present T cell receptor (beta chain) was sequenced within a study of T cell responses to AZD1222 COVID-19 vaccine. In the study overall: Both about-4-week and about-12-week second-dose recipients were combined. Findings and limits, study-wide: Donors were largely white British and mainly female; clonal diversity was possibly underestimated.

A remark on this clone: What it binds is not known.

The repertoire was sequenced with immunoSEQ multiplex PCR; TCRdb's copy has only in-frame clones and lacks some. The table lists more than 95,000 clones, 85% to 90% of them singletons. Source: peripheral blood, taken on day 0 of AZD1222 vaccination. The receptor's source is an adult in good health.

CDR3 nucleotide sequence: TGTGCCAGCAGCTTAGAAAGAAGCGGGGAGACCCAGTACTTC. Protein product: CASSLERSGETQYF. V usage is TRBV7-2 and J usage is TRBJ2-5; a weak D match, TRBD2 (6 bases). V lost 1 base to trimming and J lost 5 bases, with 11 bases between them. CDR3 length: 14 amino acids. Looked up from germline, CDR1 is SGHTA and CDR2 is FQGNSA.